This T cell receptor (beta chain) was identified during a study of identical twins. TCRdb recomputed calls from the 5' RACE reads with MiXCR, one row per CDR3 protein. Here the sample spans 250,000 or so distinct CDR3 sequences, about 8% being singletons. This clonotype was picked up many times. No antigen is known for it. CDR3 length equals 12 residues. V shed 4 bases and J shed 7 bases, with 11 bases lying between them. CDR1 is SQVTM, CDR2 ANQGSEA, per germline. Study-wide results and limits: Among monozygotic twins, out-of-frame TCR alpha sharing exceeded what models predicted.

This same sample was also taken into another study, of yellow fever vaccine responses in identical twins. From that study: Twins' T cell vaccine responses reportedly looked partly convergent, partly personalized.

This clonotype was sampled from a woman aged 18-29 years in good health. The source material was CD8+ T cells sorted from blood. J is TRBJ2-1 and V is TRBV29-1; D not resolved. CDR3 nucleotides: TGCAGCGTTGTTGAGACGGTGAATGAGCAGTTCTTC. Translating it yields CSVVETVNEQFF.